Listed here are 12 T cell receptor beta chains from one sample, sequenced in a study. One entry per CDR3 protein, called by TCRdb with MiXCR from the 5' RACE reads. The data show about 8,900 distinct CDR3 sequences, about a quarter seen once. Input material: naive CD4+ T cells sorted from a lymph node. Subset: naive CD4+ T cells, CD4+CD45RA+CD25-. The receptors come from a female donor with breast cancer.

As for this clonotype: The conserved final phenylalanine or tryptophan is absent from the CDR3, which likely points to a read error. The chain carries TRBV12-3 or TRBV12-4 and TRBJ2-1; no clear D gene. V lost 1 base, J lost 7 bases, and 26 bases lay in between. The CDR3 sequence is 19 residues long. The CDR3 coding sequence is TGTGCCAGCAGTTTAGGGGGTAGCCTACTGATTCCTCCGCGGAATGAGCAGTTCTTA. Its protein is CASSLGGSLLIPPRNEQFL.

This clonotype appeared many times. A much larger clone differs from this one at a single base, so this may be a read error. The chain combines TRBV29-1 with TRBJ1-2; no firm D call. Trimming took off 6 bases at V and 8 bases at J, with 13 bases between the two ends. Per the germline V gene, CDR1 is SQVTM and CDR2 is ANQGSEA. The length of the CDR3 is 11 residues. The DNA for the CDR3 is TGCAGCGTGGGTGATGTCGGGGGCTACACCTTC. Protein product: CSVGDVGGYTF.

This clonotype has just one count. The conserved phenylalanine or tryptophan is not found at the CDR3 terminus, so this likely reflects a read error. CDR3 residues: CASSVGLTKNIQYS. The CDR3 region has the DNA TGTGCCAGCAGCGTCGGACTAACCAAAAACATTCAGTACTCC. The V gene is TRBV9, the J gene TRBJ2-4, with a weak D call TRBD2 (6 bases). CDR3 size: 14 residues. V was cut by 2 bases and J by 2 bases, with 8 bases left in between. Germline lookup yields CDR1 SGDLS and CDR2 YYNGEE.

This clonotype came up many times. V usage is TRBV9 and J usage is TRBJ2-1; 8 bases are shared with TRBD2. CDR3 length equals 17 residues. After removal of 3 bases from V and 4 bases from J, the junction contained 12 bases not matched to a gene. The germline gives CDR1 SGDLS, CDR2 YYNGEE. The CDR3 sequence is CASSARAVSGVYNEQFF. The DNA for the CDR3 is TGTGCCAGCAGCGCCCGGGCGGTTAGCGGGGTATACAATGAGCAGTTCTTC.

Concerning this clonotype itself: The conserved final phenylalanine or tryptophan is absent from the CDR3, which likely points to a read error. The chain joins TRBV12-3 or TRBV12-4 to TRBJ1-5; no definite D call. V was trimmed by 2 bases and J by 5 bases, leaving 13 bases between them. The CDR3 extends over 15 amino acids. The CDR3 DNA sequence: TGTGCCAGCAGTTTATCCCGACATGCCCATCAGCCCCAGCATCTT. Protein sequence: CASSLSRHAHQPQHL.

The gene calls are TRBV5-1 and TRBJ1-6; TRBD1 matches 7 bases. V shed 4 bases, J shed 1 base, and the junction held 5 bases outside the gene matches. CDR1 is SGHRS, CDR2 YFSETQ, per germline. This CDR3 is 16 amino acids long. Written as DNA, the CDR3 is TGCGCCAGCAGCCCCGCGACAGGGTCCTATAATTCACCCCTCCACTTT. As protein: CASSPATGSYNSPLHF.

Comments on this clonotype: A read error may account for a junction end that differs from germline. The rearrangement joins TRBV7-6 to TRBJ2-7; possibly TRBD2 for D (6 bases). Germline lookup yields CDR1 SGHVS and CDR2 FNYEAQ. The CDR3 contains 15 residues. The CDR3 loop reads CAGSFGTGLTYEQHF. CDR3 in DNA: TGTGCCGGCAGCTTCGGGACTGGACTCACCTACGAGCAGCACTTC. Together with reference TRBV7-6 and TRBJ2-7, the CDR3 gives the full variable domain: GAGVSQSPRYKVTKRGQDVALRCDPISGHVSLYWYRQALGQGPEFLTYFNYEAQQDKSGLPNDRFSAERPEGSISTLTIQRTEQRDSAMYRCAGSFGTGLTYEQHFGPGTRLTVT.

The chain is built from TRBV5-1 and TRBJ1-2; 8 positions match TRBD1. Germline CDR1 and CDR2: SGHRS and YFSETQ. Germline trimming cut 0 bases from V and 7 bases from J; bases unmatched to any gene: 14. The CDR3 spans 17 residues. The CDR3 spells CASSLGLRTGLRSGYTF. The CDR3 DNA sequence: TGCGCCAGCAGCTTGGGGCTTCGGACAGGGCTGAGGAGTGGCTACACCTTC.

This clonotype is termed large (0.1 to 1%). The chain links TRBV12-3 or TRBV12-4 to TRBJ2-2; D gene uncertain. Trimming left V 11 bases short and J 3 bases short, with 10 bases between. The CDR3 contains 12 residues. CDR3 region: CAVAEDTGELFF. Here the CDR3 DNA reads TGTGCCGTAGCCGAGGACACCGGGGAGCTGTTTTTT.

The CDR3 sequence: CASTRNYGYTF. Written as DNA, the CDR3 is TGTGCCAGCACCCGGAACTATGGCTACACCTTC. The chain is built from TRBV28 and TRBJ1-2; D call uncertain. CDR1 and CDR2 (germline): MDHEN, SYDVKM. The CDR3 consists of 11 residues. Deletions cut 7 bases from V and 2 bases from J, with 5 bases between.

Concerning this clonotype itself: Possible read error: a much larger clone is one base away. The conserved closing phenylalanine or tryptophan is absent in this CDR3, likely reflecting a read error. The rearrangement joins TRBV5-1 to TRBJ1-5; 8 positions agree with TRBD1. Trimming took 4 bases from V and 2 from J; bases not matched to a gene: 5. Germline V gene data show CDR1 as SGHRS and CDR2 as YFSETQ. This CDR3 has 15 residues. For the CDR3, the DNA is TGCGCCAGCAGCCTACAGGGGGGAGGCAATCAGCCCCAGCATTTA. This sequence encodes CASSLQGGGNQPQHL.

Points on this clonotype: Relative to the germline gene, one junction end is altered; a read error may explain this. The chain links TRBV5-1 to TRBJ1-1; 9 bases are a match to TRBD1. The germline CDR1 and CDR2 sequences are SGHRS and YFSETQ. CDR3 size: 15 residues. The CDR3 loop is CASSLDGQGLTDAFF. The CDR3 DNA reads TGCGCCAGCAGCTTGGACGGACAGGGGCTCACTGACGCTTTCTTT. The complete variable domain, with remaining parts taken from reference TRBV5-1 and TRBJ1-1, reads KAGVTQTPRYLIKTRGQQVTLSCSPISGHRSVSWYQQTPGQGLQFLFEYFSETQRNKGNFPGRFSGRQFSNSRSEMNVSTLELGDSALYLCASSLDGQGLTDAFFGQGTRLTVV.